Listed here is a single T cell receptor beta chain. The clone's antigen remains unknown. Per-base qualities were not stored, and no clone one base away is much larger. This entry comes from a study of T cell responses to AZD1222 COVID-19 vaccine (dated by TCRdb to the early 2020s). Background on the whole study: TCR sequencing was performed for fewer than 250 trial participants, of whom around 210 were given two doses of AZD1222 and 26 were given two doses of MenACWY control vaccine. Enrollment into the trials was organized by age into subgroups of 18-55, 56-69 and 70-plus years, and those subgroups contained roughly 150, 30 and 60 TCR-sequenced participants, respectively. The full study reports these points: Because no samples from the day 14 peak response were available, repertoires could be characterized only after the peak T cell response. Spike-specific TCR breadth and depth rose significantly after two AZD1222 doses compared with day 0 and with MenACWY recipients. In the small 56-69-year group, the increase in depth fell short of significance, most likely because of low power. Nearly half of unique spike-specific TCRs reportedly recognized epitopes outside regions mutated in the B.1.351 and B.1.1.7 variants. Conclusions about previously exposed vaccinees were limited because only six AZD1222 recipients were SARS-CoV-2 seropositive at baseline. CD4 TCRs associated with the vaccine covered the entire spike protein, and the dominant responses were in regions 160-218 and 743-854. Participants were mostly white British and included more females than males, and it was suggested by the authors that clonal diversity may have been underestimated.

The CDR3 regions of human TCRbeta chains were subjected to immunosequencing. The authors processed their data as follows. Repertoire TCRs were matched against a reference library of SARS-CoV-2-specific TCRs generated with the MIRA antigen-specificity platform. Breadth meant the fraction of unique TCRs that were SARS-CoV-2-associated, whereas depth meant the fraction of total T cells that were SARS-CoV-2-associated. Using the MIRA data, each spike-specific TCR was mapped to the spike region that the TCR reacts to and placed in a CD4 or CD8 class. Log10-transformed breadth and depth values were compared by one-way ANOVA with Sidak's multiple comparisons tests. This immuneACCESS table, as held by TCRdb, lists in-frame sequences with V and J called but not all clones. Of the missing ones, under half trace to an unresolved V gene in checked studies; the others have no known cause. V and J calls and clone size come straight from that table; D and trimming were deduced from the DNA. The sample has roughly 30,000 clones on record, 70% to 80% of them singletons. Jointly, the top ten make up about 4% of the sample.

The intended sense of this specimen's time point label: about 28 days (+/-7) after the second vaccine dose. AZD1222 recipients whose second dose came at about 4 weeks and those whose second dose came at about 12 weeks were combined into one group, since spike-specific TCR depth and breadth did not differ between the two schedules. Vaccinee samples came from UK trials COV001 and COV002, including a single-blind randomized controlled phase 2/3 trial of AZD1222 (ChAdOx1 nCoV-19) in healthy adults. Trial participant PBMC samples were collected at day 0 and day 28 after the second dose for TCRbeta chain sequencing. The CDR3 sequence holds 16 residues, the cysteine and phenylalanine included. Only the CDR3 part of the read is kept: 48 bases, read in frame from the first base. CDR1 SGDLS and CDR2 YYNGEE are derived from the germline V gene. Deletion took 0 bases off V and 2 bases off J, with a span of 13 bases between the germline ends.

Material: peripheral blood, obtained 28 days after the second AZD1222 dose. The chain employs TRBV9 and TRBJ2-3; the D element could tentatively be TRBD1 or TRBD2, as 6 bases agree for each. This clonotype was obtained from an adult who received the AZD1222 COVID-19 vaccine. The bases read TGTGCCAGCAGCGTAGGGGCGTGGGGGGCCACAGATACGCAGTATTTT. This yields the protein CASSVGAWGATDTQYF.